What follows is one T cell receptor beta chain and its context. What it binds is unknown. Germline V gives CDR1 MDHEN, CDR2 SYDVKM. The CDR3 is made up of 20 amino acids. The V segment lost 7 bases and the J segment 0 bases; nucleotides outside the gene matches: 20. The sample comes from a study of cytomegalovirus exposure and HLA in healthy donors. Study findings and constraints: At a 0.05 false discovery rate, a later analysis found over 15,000 TCR beta sequences to be associated with HLA alleles. For most subjects, TCR beta sequences were reported to predict HLA-A and HLA-B alleles with accuracy.

Vbeta (60) and Jbeta (13) primers were used in the PCR. The protocol was immunoSEQ multiplex PCR, while the TCRdb copy is restricted to in-frame clones and leaves out a portion. This sample carries some 150,000 clones, about 80% of them seen once, and the ten largest clones take approximately 1.9%. The chain carries TRBV28 and TRBJ2-7, with TRBD1 matching 11 bases. Sequencing was performed on PBMCs. The clonotype comes from a woman aged 35 to 49 in good health and CMV-seronegative. As DNA, the CDR3 is TGTGCCAGCAAAGGGGCACTGCGGACAGGGGGCCGAACCTTCTCCTACGAGCAGTACTTC. Its translation: CASKGALRTGGRTFSYEQYF.